These 12 T cell receptor beta chains were all obtained from the same sample, sequenced in a study of CD8+ T cells in alopecia areata (dated by TCRdb to the late 2010s). Libraries were constructed by the immunoSEQ multiplex PCR assay. RNA was extracted from all samples and reverse transcribed into cDNA as template for TCR sequencing. The source is immuneACCESS, and TCRdb retained only in-frame sequences with V and J called. Part of the clones is not carried over; for the studies checked, unresolved V genes explain less than half of this, and the remainder is unexplained. This sample comprises 110,000 or so clones, about 60% of them detected only once. The ten largest clones add up to 20% to 30% of the sample. Sequenced material: NKG2D-low CD8+ T cells sorted from blood. The sample's cell subset or site label, decoded: sorted CD8+ NKG2D-low blood T cells. Receptors originate from a human donor with alopecia areata.

This CDR3 reads CAWRKGWGAGGYEQYF. The CDR3 nucleotides read TGTGCCTGGAGAAAGGGCTGGGGAGCGGGGGGCTACGAGCAGTACTTC. The chain carries TRBV30 and TRBJ2-7; 9 nucleotides agree with TRBD2. Germline lookup yields CDR1 GTSNPN and CDR2 SVGIG (reference sequence). The CDR3 loop spans 16 amino acids. V lost 3 bases and J lost 3; bases outside the gene matches: 12.

This clone was detected only once. The chain recombines TRBV27 with TRBJ2-7; 13 positions agree with TRBD2. Looked up from germline, CDR1 is MNHEY and CDR2 is SMNVEV (reference sequence). This CDR3 has 14 residues. V shed 6 bases, J shed 4 bases, and the junction held 3 bases outside the gene matches. CDR3 sequence reads: CASRWTSGSYEQYF. CDR3 nucleotide sequence: TGTGCCAGCAGATGGACTAGCGGGAGTTACGAGCAGTACTTC.

The genes are TRBV13 and TRBJ1-1; unclear D gene. This CDR3 is built from 13 residues. Trimming removed 3 bases at V and 5 bases at J, with 10 bases between. Germline loops: CDR1 PRHDT, CDR2 FYEKMQ (reference sequence). CDR3 sequence: CASSLPFGTEAFF. The CDR3 DNA is TGTGCCAGCAGCTTGCCTTTCGGGACTGAAGCTTTCTTT.

The chain is built from TRBV5-1 and TRBJ1-1, with D possibly being TRBD1 (5 bases). The CDR3 covers 12 residues. The germline V and J ends were trimmed by 5 bases and 1 base, with 6 bases remaining between them. Germline V gene sequence: CDR1 SGHRS, CDR2 YFSETQ. The CDR3, as DNA: TGCGCCAGCAGAGGACAGAACACTGAAGCTTTCTTT. It yields the protein CASRGQNTEAFF.

This clone was observed a handful of times. The chain employs TRBV15 and TRBJ2-7; TRBD2 aligns across 8 bases. Losses at the gene ends were 0 bases for V and 7 bases for J; bases not matched to a gene: 8. Germline-derived CDR1 and CDR2 are LNHNV and YYDKDF (reference sequence). The CDR3 extends over 15 amino acids. CDR3: CATSRDRAGGREQYF. CDR3 nucleotides: TGTGCCACCAGCAGAGACCGGGCGGGAGGTAGGGAGCAGTACTTC. Full variable domain (missing parts from reference TRBV15 and TRBJ2-7): DAMVIQNPRYQVTQFGKPVTLSCSQTLNHNVMYWYQQKSSQAPKLLFHYYDKDFNNEADTPDNFQSRRPNTSFCFLDIRSPGLGDTAMYLCATSRDRAGGREQYFGPGTRLTVT.

The chain joins TRBV5-1 to TRBJ2-7; 9 bases align to TRBD2. CDR3 length: 16 amino acids. V trimming: 4 bases; J trimming: 9 bases; junction bases outside the gene matches: 17. The germline CDR1 and CDR2 sequences are SGHRS and YFSETQ. The CDR3 spells CASSPRRASGALRQYF. CDR3 DNA sequence: TGCGCCAGCAGCCCAAGGCGGGCTAGCGGGGCTCTACGGCAGTACTTC.

The V gene is TRBV19, the J gene TRBJ1-2; D uncertain. The V gene lost 5 bases and the J gene lost 0 bases, with 16 bases spanning the gap. CDR3 size: 16 residues. Per germline, CDR1 LNHDA and CDR2 SQIVND (reference sequence). The CDR3, as DNA: TGTGCCAGTAGTCCCAAATTTAGTCGGGCTAACTATGGCTACACCTTC. Translated: CASSPKFSRANYGYTF.

The chain uses TRBV5-1 and TRBJ2-3; TRBD1 aligns across 9 bases. Per the germline V gene, CDR1 is SGHRS and CDR2 is YFSETQ. This CDR3 region has 16 residues. The trim removed 4 bases at V and 0 bases at J, leaving 6 bases unmatched. CDR3: CASSPGTGKSTDTQYF. CDR3 DNA sequence: TGCGCCAGCAGCCCAGGGACAGGGAAAAGCACAGATACGCAGTATTTT.

The chain links TRBV5-1 to TRBJ2-5, with 8 bases that match TRBD1. Unmatched junction bases numbered 9, after V lost 1 base and J lost 4 bases. The germline V gene has CDR1 SGHRS and CDR2 YFSETQ. The CDR3 loop spans 16 amino acids. The CDR3 nucleotides read TGCGCCAGCAGCTTGAATCGGCAGGGGGCTTTAGAGACCCAGTACTTC. It specifies CASSLNRQGALETQYF.

In this sample, this clone turned up once. The V gene is TRBV27, the J gene TRBJ2-7; D is tentatively TRBD1 or TRBD2 (5 bases each). This CDR3 is 14 amino acids long. Germline V gene data show CDR1 as MNHEY and CDR2 as SMNVEV (reference sequence). V was cut by 7 bases and J by 2 bases, with 15 bases left in between. This CDR3 reads CASNFGDGAYEQYF. The CDR3 region has the DNA TGTGCCAGCAATTTTGGGGACGGAGCCTACGAGCAGTACTTC.

This clone was picked up a small number of times. The chain links TRBV29-1 to TRBJ2-7; 8 nucleotides align to TRBD2. This CDR3 is built from 12 residues. After removal of 5 bases from V and 2 bases from J, the junction contained 2 bases not matched to a gene. From germline, CDR1 is SQVTM and CDR2 ANQGSEA. The DNA for the CDR3 is TGCAGCGTTCAGACTAGCGCCTACGAGCAGTACTTC. It codes for CSVQTSAYEQYF.

This chain uses TRBV29-1 with TRBJ1-1, with D maybe TRBD1 (5 bases). The germline V gene encodes CDR1 SQVTM and CDR2 ANQGSEA. This CDR3 spans 12 amino acids. Trimming left V 3 bases short and J 3 bases short, with 8 bases between. The chain's CDR3 is CSVDGGYTEAFF. CDR3 bases: TGCAGCGTTGACGGGGGTTACACTGAAGCTTTCTTT.